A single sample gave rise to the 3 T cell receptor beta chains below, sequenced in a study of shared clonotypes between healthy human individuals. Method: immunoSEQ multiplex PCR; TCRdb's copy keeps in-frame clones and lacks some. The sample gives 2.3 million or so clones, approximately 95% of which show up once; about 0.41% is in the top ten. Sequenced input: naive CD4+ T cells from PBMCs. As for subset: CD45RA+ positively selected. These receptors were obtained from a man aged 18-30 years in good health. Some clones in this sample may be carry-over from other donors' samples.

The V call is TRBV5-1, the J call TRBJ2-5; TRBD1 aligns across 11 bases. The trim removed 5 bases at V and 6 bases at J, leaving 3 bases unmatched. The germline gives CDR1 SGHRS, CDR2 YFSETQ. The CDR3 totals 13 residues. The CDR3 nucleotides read TGCGCCAGCAGGGGACAGGGGGTACAGACCCAGTACTTC. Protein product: CASRGQGVQTQYF.

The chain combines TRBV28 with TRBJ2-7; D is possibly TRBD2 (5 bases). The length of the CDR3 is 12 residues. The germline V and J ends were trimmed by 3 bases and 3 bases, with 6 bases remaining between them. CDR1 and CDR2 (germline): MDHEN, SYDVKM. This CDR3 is CASSFEGYEQYF. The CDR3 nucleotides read TGTGCCAGCAGTTTTGAGGGCTACGAGCAGTACTTC. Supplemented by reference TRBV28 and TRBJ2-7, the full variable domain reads DVKVTQSSRYLVKRTGEKVFLECVQDMDHENMFWYRQDPGLGLRLIYFSYDVKMKEKGDIPEGYSVSREKKERFSLILESASTNQTSMYLCASSFEGYEQYFGPGTRLTVT.

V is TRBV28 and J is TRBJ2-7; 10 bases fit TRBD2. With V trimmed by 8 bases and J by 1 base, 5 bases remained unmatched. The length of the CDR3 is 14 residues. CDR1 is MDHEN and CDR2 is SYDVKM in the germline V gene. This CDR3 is CASFFSGRSYEQYF. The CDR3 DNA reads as TGTGCCAGCTTCTTTAGCGGGAGGTCCTACGAGCAGTACTTC.